The next 10 T cell receptor beta chains were all read from a single sample in a study of T cell responses to AZD1222 COVID-19 vaccine (dated by TCRdb to the early 2020s). The time point label on this specimen signifies: baseline before first vaccination. To prepare the library, the immunoSEQ multiplex PCR assay was applied. TCRdb provides this immuneACCESS table in a form limited to in-frame rearrangements. Some clones are lacking; in checked studies, under half of them reflect an unresolved V gene, and why the rest are absent is not known. The sample table shows approximately 140,000 clones, and 75% to 95% are seen once. The ten largest account for about 1.3% of the sample. This specimen was peripheral blood, taken on day 0 of AZD1222 vaccination. Receptors originate from an adult in good health.

To note about this clone: Its ends do not fully match the called genes, so a read error is possible. The J gene is TRBJ1-2, the V gene TRBV6-1; maybe TRBD1 (5 bases). This CDR3 is built from 12 residues. The germline gives CDR1 MNHNS, CDR2 SASEGT. CDR3 amino acids: CASSYNRDGEAF. The CDR3 nucleotides are TGTGCCAGCAGTTATAACCGGGACGGTGAAGCCTTC.

V usage is TRBV11-2 and J usage is TRBJ1-3; perhaps TRBD1 as D (5 bases). The CDR3 contains 15 residues. The germline gives CDR1 SGHAT, CDR2 FQNNGV. Trimming shortened V by 5 bases and J by 0 bases, and 11 bases separated the two germline ends. The DNA of the CDR3 is TGTGCCAGCAGCGAGAGACAGTACTCTGGAAACACCATATATTTT. Amino acids: CASSERQYSGNTIYF.

This chain connects TRBV11-3 to TRBJ2-2; unclear D gene. The CDR3 has 13 amino acids. Trimming pared 4 bases from V and 5 bases from J, leaving 8 bases between. Germline V gene sequence: CDR1 SGHNT, CDR2 YENEEA. Here the CDR3 DNA reads TGTGCCAGCAGCTCTCACAGAACCGGGGAGCTGTTTTTT. It codes for CASSSHRTGELFF.

The chain recombines TRBV6-1 with TRBJ2-1; D is undetermined. Germline values: CDR1 MNHNS, CDR2 SASEGT. This CDR3 comprises 13 residues. Trimming cost V 3 bases and J 1 base, with 4 bases left between them. The CDR3 region is CASSDGSYNEQFF. The CDR3 coding sequence is TGTGCCAGCAGTGATGGTTCCTACAATGAGCAGTTCTTC.

This clone was found once. This chain joins TRBV11-2 and TRBJ2-5; D perhaps matches TRBD2 (6 bases). Germline V lookup: CDR1 SGHAT, CDR2 FQNNGV. The CDR3 sequence is 14 residues long. The ends were cut back, 5 bases at V and 5 bases at J, with 15 bases in the middle. The CDR3 DNA reads TGTGCCAGCAGCCCCGGGAGCGACGTGGAGACCCAGTACTTC. It specifies CASSPGSDVETQYF. Looking up the rest from reference TRBV11-2 and TRBJ2-5 gives the full variable domain: EAGVAQSPRYKIIEKRQSVAFWCNPISGHATLYWYQQILGQGPKLLIQFQNNGVVDDSQLPKDRFSAERLKGVDSTLKIQPAKLEDSAVYLCASSPGSDVETQYFGPGTRLLVL.

This clone has more than one count but fewer than ten. The V gene is TRBV7-2, the J gene TRBJ2-2; D may match TRBD1 or TRBD2 (5 bases each). Germline CDR1 SGHTA, CDR2 FQGNSA. V was clipped by 3 bases and J by 3 bases, with 11 bases between them. The CDR3 contains 15 residues. CDR3 sequence (DNA): TGTGCCAGCAGCTTTAGGCAGGGAGACACCGGGGAGCTGTTTTTT. Translated, it gives CASSFRQGDTGELFF.

The chain recombines TRBV7-2 with TRBJ2-7, with TRBD2 identical over 7 bases. With 4 bases clipped from V and 0 bases from J, the junction kept 3 bases outside the gene matches. CDR1 and CDR2 from the germline V gene are SGHTA and FQGNSA. The CDR3 spans 14 residues. In DNA form, the CDR3 reads TGTGCCAGCAGCTCTTGGACTAGCTCCTACGAGCAGTACTTC. The encoded protein is CASSSWTSSYEQYF.

Here the CDR3 reads CASGLGTGVGTEAFF. CDR3 bases: TGTGCTAGTGGTTTGGGTACAGGAGTTGGCACTGAAGCTTTCTTT. The genes are TRBV12-5 and TRBJ1-1; the D gene is possibly TRBD1 (5 bases). Trimming took off 1 base at V and 4 bases at J, with 13 bases between the two ends. The length of the CDR3 is 15 residues. Per the germline V gene, CDR1 is LGHNT and CDR2 is FRNRAP.

This sequence joins TRBV7-2 and TRBJ1-4; 8 bases are a match to TRBD1. The ends lost 2 bases at V and 1 base at J; junction bases unmatched: 12. In germline, CDR1 is SGHTA, CDR2 FQGNSA. The CDR3 covers 19 residues. CDR3 bases: TGTGCCAGCAGCTTATATTTTTCAGGGGGGACAGGAACTAATGAAAAACTGTTTTTT. This encodes CASSLYFSGGTGTNEKLFF.

The rearrangement joins TRBV19 to TRBJ2-7, with D unclear. V was cut by 5 bases and J by 2 bases, with 13 bases left in between. Per the germline V gene, CDR1 is LNHDA and CDR2 is SQIVND (reference sequence). The CDR3 is 14 amino acids. The CDR3 loop reads CASSGPDGTYEQYF. The DNA for the CDR3 is TGTGCCAGTAGTGGCCCAGACGGCACCTACGAGCAGTACTTC.